A selection of T cell receptor beta chains follows, all from one sample in a study of T cells after posttransplantation cyclophosphamide. TCRdb's copy holds only in-frame clones and misses some; the assay was immunoSEQ multiplex PCR. Singletons are absent from the sample, which has 30,000 to 40,000 clones. The source material was PBMCs. These receptors all stem from a man in his forties or fifties in good health, CMV-negative, and a related stem cell transplant donor. The CDR3 runs from the conserved cysteine through the conserved F or W. A D gene is named only where the DNA matches it firmly. Size is omitted from some rows. Given values are once, few, many or a class for expanded clones.

DNA	CDR3	D	V	size	J
TGTGCCAGCAATGGCCACCGCCCCCCCAACACTGAAGCTTTCTTT	CASNGHRPPNTEAFF	.	TRBV6-6	many	TRBJ1-1
TGTGCCAGCAGCTTCCTCGACACCACAACAAACCAAGAGACCCGGTACTTC	CASSFLDTTTNQETRYF	.	TRBV13	few	TRBJ2-5
TGTGCCAGCAGTCGTTCCCAGGGACTAGCGGGAGATAGCCACGAGCAGTACTTC	CASSRSQGLAGDSHEQYF	TRBD2	TRBV9	many	TRBJ2-7
TGTGCCAGCAGCTTCGACTTGAGCTCCTACAATGAGCAGTTCTTC	CASSFDLSSYNEQFF	.	TRBV5-5	many	TRBJ2-1
TGTGCCAGCTCACCGGAGGTCGGGACCTACGAGCAGTACTTC	CASSPEVGTYEQYF	.	TRBV18	many	TRBJ2-7
TGTGCCAGCAGCGTAGAGGGGTATTCTGGAAACACCATATATTTT	CASSVEGYSGNTIYF	.	TRBV9	.	TRBJ1-3
TGTGCCTGGTCGGGTGGAGAGACCCAGTACTTC	CAWSGGETQYF	.	TRBV30	many	TRBJ2-5
TGTGCCAGCACCGGGAGGACAGATACGCAGTATTTT	CASTGRTDTQYF	TRBD2	TRBV27	many	TRBJ2-3
TGCGCCAGCAGCCCAAGACTAGCGGGGGACTTCAATGAGCAGTTCTTC	CASSPRLAGDFNEQFF	TRBD2	TRBV4-3	many	TRBJ2-1
TGTGCCAGCAGCTCGACTCCTCATCCCTACAATGAGCAGTTCTTC	CASSSTPHPYNEQFF	.	TRBV7-9	many	TRBJ2-1
TGTGCCAGCAGTACACTAGCGGGCATAACCTACGAGCAGTACTTC	CASSTLAGITYEQYF	TRBD2	TRBV27	many	TRBJ2-7
TGTGCCAGCAGCTTCGGGACTAGCGGGGGGATGGCCTACAATGAGCAGTTCTTC	CASSFGTSGGMAYNEQFF	TRBD2	TRBV7-2	few	TRBJ2-1
TGTGCCAGCAGCTTGGGTCTAGCGGTCTCCTACGAGCAGTACTTC	CASSLGLAVSYEQYF	TRBD2	TRBV5-6	many	TRBJ2-7
TGCGCCAGCAGCGGAGGGACAGGGGGCGCAGATACGCAGTATTTT	CASSGGTGGADTQYF	TRBD1	TRBV5-1	many	TRBJ2-3
TGTGCCTGGCGGGATCTCCACGAGCAGTACTTC	CAWRDLHEQYF	.	TRBV30	many	TRBJ2-7
TGTGCCAGCAGGGAAACAGGGTCCTGGGGAGCTTTCTTT	CASRETGSWGAFF	.	TRBV6-1	many	TRBJ1-1
TGTGCCAGCAGTCGGACAGGGGCTCACTATGGCTACACCTTC	CASSRTGAHYGYTF	TRBD1	TRBV6-5	many	TRBJ1-2
TGTGCCAGCGGGACTTACAATGGCTACACCTTC	CASGTYNGYTF	.	TRBV25-1	many	TRBJ1-2
TGTGCCAGCAGCGCGGTGACAGGGTCAGATACGCAGTATTTT	CASSAVTGSDTQYF	TRBD1	TRBV9	many	TRBJ2-3
TGTGCCAGCAGCGTAACAGGGAGTACCGGGGAGCTGTTTTTT	CASSVTGSTGELFF	.	TRBV9	few	TRBJ2-2
TGTGCCAGCAGCGTAGGGCTCAGGTCTCCCGTTATAGCCAAAAACATTCAGTACTTC	CASSVGLRSPVIAKNIQYF	.	TRBV9	few	TRBJ2-4
TGCGCCAGCAGCTTGCAGGGATCGGGCGAGCAGTACTTC	CASSLQGSGEQYF	.	TRBV5-1	many	TRBJ2-7
TGTGCCAGTAGTATGTTCGGCGGGGCCGGGATTAGCGGAAACACCATATATTTT	CASSMFGGAGISGNTIYF	.	TRBV19	.	TRBJ1-3
TGTGCCATCAGTGCCAGGGCGGGGGTTAATCAGCCCCAGCATTTT	CAISARAGVNQPQHF	.	TRBV10-3	many	TRBJ1-5
TGTGCCAGCTCACCTTCTAGGGCGAGCTGGGGAGCAGATCAGCCCCAGCATTTT	CASSPSRASWGADQPQHF	.	TRBV18	.	TRBJ1-5
TGTGCCAGCTCGGCGACAGCTAGCTCTGGAAACACCATATATTTT	CASSATASSGNTIYF	.	TRBV18	many	TRBJ1-3
TGTGCTAGTGGTTTGGTTATAGTACGAGGGACAGTTCTTATCCAAGGCACCATATATTTT	CASGLVIVRGTVLIQGTIYF	TRBD1	TRBV12-5	many	TRBJ1-3
TGCGCCAGCAGCCGAGCGGCGGGAGGCTCCTACAATGAGCAGTTCTTC	CASSRAAGGSYNEQFF	TRBD2	TRBV4-1	many	TRBJ2-1
TGTGCCAGCAGCTTATACGGACAGGGCACTGAAGCTTTCTTT	CASSLYGQGTEAFF	TRBD1	TRBV7-2	many	TRBJ1-1
TGTGCCAGTGGGACTCGGGGGAATCAGCCCCAGCATTTT	CASGTRGNQPQHF	.	TRBV7-2	many	TRBJ1-5
TGTGCTAGCAGCTTAGAGGGGACTAGCAGAATTTCTAACACCGGGGAGCTGTTTTTT	CASSLEGTSRISNTGELFF	TRBD2	TRBV7-7	many	TRBJ2-2
TGCGCCAGCAGCCTGAGTCTAGCGGGAGGAAGCTCCTACAATGAGCAGTTCTTC	CASSLSLAGGSSYNEQFF	TRBD2	TRBV5-1	.	TRBJ2-1
TGTGCCAGCAGGAAAGGACAGTTAACTGAAGCTTTCTTT	CASRKGQLTEAFF	.	TRBV27	many	TRBJ1-1
TGTGCCAGCAGCTTGGGAGGGGCGAGCGGGAGGTGCTACAATGAGCAGTTCTTC	CASSLGGASGRCYNEQFF	TRBD2	TRBV5-8	few	TRBJ2-1
TGTGCCAGGGCCCTAGACTACAATGAGCAGTTCTTC	CARALDYNEQFF	.	TRBV2	many	TRBJ2-1
TGTGCCAGCAGCTTAGAAACTAGAAGTACTCAGCAGTTCTTC	CASSLETRSTQQFF	.	TRBV11-2	.	TRBJ2-1
TGTGCCAGCAGCAGACAGGGTTCAAACACTGAAGCTTTCTTT	CASSRQGSNTEAFF	TRBD1	TRBV7-2	many	TRBJ1-1
TGTGCCAGCACCTCGGGAGTAGCTAATGAAAAACTGTTTTTT	CASTSGVANEKLFF	.	TRBV9	few	TRBJ1-4
TGTGCCAGCAGCTTGGGGGACAGGGACGTGAGTGGCTACACCTTC	CASSLGDRDVSGYTF	TRBD1	TRBV5-4	many	TRBJ1-2
TGTGCCAGTAGTACCTTCGGGACTAGCGGTTACAATGAGCAGTTCTTC	CASSTFGTSGYNEQFF	TRBD2	TRBV19	many	TRBJ2-1
TGTGCCAGCAGTAAGGGACAGATCACCGGGGAGCTGTTTTTT	CASSKGQITGELFF	TRBD1	TRBV2	many	TRBJ2-2
TGCGCCAGCAGGTTAGGAACTAGCGGGGGTTACGAGCAGTACTTC	CASRLGTSGGYEQYF	TRBD2	TRBV5-1	many	TRBJ2-7
TGTGCCAGCACCGAAATGCGAACTGAAGCTTTCTTT	CASTEMRTEAFF	.	TRBV6-6	many	TRBJ1-1
TGTGCCAGTACCCAAGTAGCGTTTTACAATGAGCAGTTCTTC	CASTQVAFYNEQFF	.	TRBV19	many	TRBJ2-1
TGTGCCAGTAGTATCTCACAGGGGGCATGGGAGACCCAGTACTTC	CASSISQGAWETQYF	TRBD1	TRBV19	.	TRBJ2-5
TGTGCCAGCAGTGATCTAGCATTCACAGATACGCAGTATTTT	CASSDLAFTDTQYF	.	TRBV2	many	TRBJ2-3